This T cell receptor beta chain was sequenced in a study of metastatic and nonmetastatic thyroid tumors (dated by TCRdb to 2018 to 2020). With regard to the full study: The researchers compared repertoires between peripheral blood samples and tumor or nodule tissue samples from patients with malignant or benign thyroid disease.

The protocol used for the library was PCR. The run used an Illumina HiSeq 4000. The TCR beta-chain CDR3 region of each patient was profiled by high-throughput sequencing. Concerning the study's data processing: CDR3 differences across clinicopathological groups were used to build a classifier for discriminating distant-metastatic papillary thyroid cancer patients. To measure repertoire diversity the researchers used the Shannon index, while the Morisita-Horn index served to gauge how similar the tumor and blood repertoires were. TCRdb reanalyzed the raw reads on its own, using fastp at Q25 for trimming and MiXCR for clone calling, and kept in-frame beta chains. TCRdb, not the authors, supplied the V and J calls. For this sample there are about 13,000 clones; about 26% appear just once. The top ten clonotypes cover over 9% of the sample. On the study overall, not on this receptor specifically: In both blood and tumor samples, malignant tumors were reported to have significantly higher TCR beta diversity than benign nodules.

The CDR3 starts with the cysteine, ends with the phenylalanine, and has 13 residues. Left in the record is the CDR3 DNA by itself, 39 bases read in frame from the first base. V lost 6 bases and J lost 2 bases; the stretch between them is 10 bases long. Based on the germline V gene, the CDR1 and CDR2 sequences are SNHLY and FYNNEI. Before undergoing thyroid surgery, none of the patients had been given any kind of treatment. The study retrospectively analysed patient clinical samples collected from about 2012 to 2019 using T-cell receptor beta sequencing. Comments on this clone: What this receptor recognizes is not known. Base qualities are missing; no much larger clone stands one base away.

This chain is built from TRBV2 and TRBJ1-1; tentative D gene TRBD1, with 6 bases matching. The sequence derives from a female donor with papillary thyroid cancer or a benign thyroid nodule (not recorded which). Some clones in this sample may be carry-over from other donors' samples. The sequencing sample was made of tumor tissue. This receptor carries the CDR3 CASRVQGNTEAFF. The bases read TGTGCCAGCAGGGTACAGGGTAACACTGAAGCTTTCTTT.